The TCR beta chain described here comes from a study of Ad26.COV2.S vaccination and SARS-CoV-2 variants. Across the study: Participants got Ad26.COV2.S intramuscularly, once or twice 56 days apart.

Treatment: around 19 received Ad26.COV2.S at low or high dose, single or two shots; 5 received placebo; per-sample allocation not given. Specimens were obtained on day 63 following the first vaccine or placebo injection. Germline V gene lookup returns CDR1 SGHTS and CDR2 YDEGEE. V lost 0 bases to trimming and J lost 4 bases; unmatched junction nucleotides: 3. The CDR3 is 15 amino acids. The data were produced by immunoSEQ multiplex PCR, yet TCRdb's version contains in-frame clones alone and is incomplete. The sample includes 440,000 or so clones, 92% of them seen just once. The sequence derives from a person aged 18 to 65 who received the Ad26.COV2.S COVID-19 vaccine or a placebo. The specimen was peripheral blood, collected in a trial of Ad26.COV2.S vaccine versus placebo. The V call is TRBV5-8, the J call TRBJ2-3; 9 bases align to TRBD2. The CDR3 DNA sequence: TGTGCCAGCAGCTTGGTAGCGGGGGCCGCAGATACGCAGTATTTT. Amino acids: CASSLVAGAADTQYF.